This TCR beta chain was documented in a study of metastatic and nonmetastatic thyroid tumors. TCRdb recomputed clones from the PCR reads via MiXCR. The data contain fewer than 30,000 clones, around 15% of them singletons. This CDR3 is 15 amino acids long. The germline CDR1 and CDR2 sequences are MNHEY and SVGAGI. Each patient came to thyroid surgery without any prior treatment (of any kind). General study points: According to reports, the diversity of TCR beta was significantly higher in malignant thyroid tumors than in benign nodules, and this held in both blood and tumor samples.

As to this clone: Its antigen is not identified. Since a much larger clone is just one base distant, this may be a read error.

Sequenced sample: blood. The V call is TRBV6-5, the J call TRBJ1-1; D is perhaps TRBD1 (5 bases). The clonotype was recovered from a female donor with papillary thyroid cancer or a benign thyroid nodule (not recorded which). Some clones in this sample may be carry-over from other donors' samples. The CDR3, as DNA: TGTGCCATCAGTTCGGGACCTACAGGTGACACTGAAGCTTTCTTT. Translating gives CAISSGPTGDTEAFF.